This T cell receptor (beta chain) was documented in a study of cytomegalovirus exposure and HLA in healthy donors. Whole-study results and caveats: Per published reports, the classifier diagnosed cytomegalovirus status with high specificity and sensitivity.

There are a few counts of this clone. Its antigen remains unknown. PCR was performed using 60 Vbeta and 13 Jbeta primers. Repertoires were generated with immunoSEQ multiplex PCR, while TCRdb's copy carries only in-frame clones and drops some. Of around 100,000 clones listed, roughly 74% were seen once; the top ten hold 0.85% to 0.9%. The source material was PBMCs. This TCR derives from a woman aged 30 to 39 in good health and CMV-seronegative.

The CDR3 nucleotides read TGTGCCAGCAGCTTGGTTCCCCCTGTTCACACCGGGGAGCTGTTTTTT. Translated, it gives CASSLVPPVHTGELFF. The chain combines TRBV5-6 with TRBJ2-2, with D unresolved. The ends were cut back, 0 bases at V and 3 bases at J, with 12 bases in the middle. Germline CDR1 SGHDT, CDR2 YYEEEE. This CDR3 region has 16 residues.